The rows below give T cell receptor beta chains drawn from one sample of a study of prognosis after radiotherapy for stage I lung cancer. MiXCR, applied by TCRdb to the multiplex PCR reads, yields one record per CDR3 protein. The sample contains about 59,000 distinct CDR3 sequences, 26% of which appear only once. This specimen was PBMCs, taken before or after stereotactic body radiation therapy (not recorded which). These receptor sequences come from a donor over 45 with non-small cell lung cancer. The CDR3 runs from the conserved cysteine through the conserved F or W. A D gene is named only where the DNA matches it firmly. For some rows the clone size is stated as once, few or many, or as a class when expanded; others skip it.

TRBV6-2/TRBV6-3	TRBJ2-2	-	-	CASNQVTGELFF	TGTGCCAGCAACCAGGTTACCGGGGAGCTGTTTTTT
TRBV6-1	TRBJ2-1	many	-	CASRQGEGRVNEQFF	TGTGCCAGCAGACAGGGAGAAGGTCGGGTCAATGAGCAGTTCTTC
TRBV6-1	TRBJ2-7	many	-	CASSEAGGPYEQYF	TGTGCCAGCAGTGAAGCGGGGGGGCCCTACGAGCAGTACTTC
TRBV7-2	TRBJ1-1	-	-	CASSLRGRGWNTEAFF	TGTGCCAGCAGCTTAAGGGGCAGGGGCTGGAACACTGAAGCTTTCTTT
TRBV4-3	TRBJ2-7	once	-	CASSQEWAGHYGQYF	TGCGCCAGCAGCCAAGAGTGGGCCGGCCATTACGGGCAGTACTTC
TRBV9	TRBJ2-2	-	-	CASSVPVGGGELFF	TGTGCCAGCAGCGTACCAGTGGGCGGCGGGGAGCTGTTTTTT
TRBV3-1	TRBJ1-2	once	-	CASSPPVPGNYGYTF	TGTGCCAGCAGCCCTCCCGTGCCCGGGAACTATGGCTACACCTTC
TRBV19	TRBJ2-7	-	-	CASRYAGAGEYEQDF	TGTGCCAGTAGGTATGCGGGGGCCGGGGAATACGAGCAGGACTTC
TRBV18	TRBJ1-2	few	-	CAGSPDLGRGYTF	TGTGCCGGCTCACCGGATTTGGGGCGAGGCTACACCTTC
TRBV2	TRBJ1-2	many	-	CASSENGYTF	TGTGCCAGCAGTGAAAATGGCTACACCTTC